This T cell receptor (beta chain) was sequenced for a study of shared clonotypes between healthy human individuals. Study conclusions and caveats: Estimated richness was generally greater in naive than memory subsets. The study found lower generation probabilities in non-shared clonotypes than in those shared by all four donors.

V lost 7 bases, J lost 6 bases, and 6 bases stayed unmatched. The germline gives CDR1 LNHDA, CDR2 SQIVND (reference sequence). The CDR3 length is 14 residues. As to this clone: Antigen unknown.

The sorted-subset replicate PCRs were given about 200 ng DNA, which is tens of thousands of T cell genomes. Generated by immunoSEQ multiplex PCR, the TCRdb table keeps only in-frame clones and is missing some. The table includes approximately 340,000 clones, about 74% detected once. The receptor was derived from a man aged 25-45 years in good health. The V call is TRBV19, the J call TRBJ2-2; 9 bases align to TRBD1. The sequenced sample was memory CD4+ T cells sorted from blood. This sample's subset: CD45RA-negative fraction. Here the CDR3 DNA reads TGTGCCAGTAAAGGGACAGGGAGGGCCGGGGAGCTGTTTTTT. It specifies CASKGTGRAGELFF.